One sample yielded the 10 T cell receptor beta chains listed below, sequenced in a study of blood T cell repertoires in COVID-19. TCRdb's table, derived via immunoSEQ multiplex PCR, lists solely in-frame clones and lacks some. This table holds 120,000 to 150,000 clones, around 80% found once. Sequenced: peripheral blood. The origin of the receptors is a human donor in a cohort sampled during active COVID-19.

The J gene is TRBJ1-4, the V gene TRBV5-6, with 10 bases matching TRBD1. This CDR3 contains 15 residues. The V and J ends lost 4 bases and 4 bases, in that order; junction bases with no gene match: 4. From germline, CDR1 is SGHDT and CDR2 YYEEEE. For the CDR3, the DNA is TGTGCCAGCAGCCCCTGGACAGGGGGTAATGAAAAACTGTTTTTT. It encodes CASSPWTGGNEKLFF.

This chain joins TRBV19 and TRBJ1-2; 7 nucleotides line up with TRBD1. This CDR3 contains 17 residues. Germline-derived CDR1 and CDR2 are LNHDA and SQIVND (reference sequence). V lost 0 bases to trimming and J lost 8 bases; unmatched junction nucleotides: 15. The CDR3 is CASSIEPRGLPSEGYTF. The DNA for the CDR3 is TGTGCCAGTAGTATAGAGCCGAGGGGGCTTCCAAGCGAGGGCTACACCTTC.

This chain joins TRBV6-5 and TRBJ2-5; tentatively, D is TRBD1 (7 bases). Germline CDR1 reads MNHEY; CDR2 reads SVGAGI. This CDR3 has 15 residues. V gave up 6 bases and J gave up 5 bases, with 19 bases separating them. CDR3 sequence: CASSPAAGGRETQYF. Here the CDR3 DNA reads TGTGCCAGCAGCCCCGCGGCAGGGGGGCGGGAGACCCAGTACTTC.

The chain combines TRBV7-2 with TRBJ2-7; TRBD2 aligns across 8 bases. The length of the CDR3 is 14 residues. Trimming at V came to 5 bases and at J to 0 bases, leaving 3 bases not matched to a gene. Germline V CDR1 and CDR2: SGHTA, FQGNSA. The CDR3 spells CASSRGGSSYEQYF. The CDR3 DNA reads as TGTGCCAGCAGCCGCGGGGGGAGCTCCTACGAGCAGTACTTC.

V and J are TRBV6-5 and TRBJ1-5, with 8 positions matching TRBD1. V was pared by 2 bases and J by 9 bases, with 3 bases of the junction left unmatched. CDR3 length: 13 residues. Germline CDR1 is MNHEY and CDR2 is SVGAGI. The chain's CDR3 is CASSYRQGAPQHF. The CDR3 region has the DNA TGTGCCAGCAGTTACAGGCAGGGGGCGCCCCAGCATTTT.

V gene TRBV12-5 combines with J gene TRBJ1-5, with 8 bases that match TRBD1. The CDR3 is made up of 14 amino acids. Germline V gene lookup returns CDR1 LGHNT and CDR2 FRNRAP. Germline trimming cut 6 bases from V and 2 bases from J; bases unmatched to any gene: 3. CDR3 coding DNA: TGTGCTAGTGGCCAGGGGGCCGGCAATCAGCCCCAGCATTTT. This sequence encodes CASGQGAGNQPQHF.

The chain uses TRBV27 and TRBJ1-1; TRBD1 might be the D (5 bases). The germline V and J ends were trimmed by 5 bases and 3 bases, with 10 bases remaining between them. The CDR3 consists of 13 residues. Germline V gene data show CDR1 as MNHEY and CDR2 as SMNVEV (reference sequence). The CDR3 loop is CASSPAGDTEAFF. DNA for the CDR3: TGTGCCAGCAGTCCCGCGGGGGACACTGAAGCTTTCTTT.

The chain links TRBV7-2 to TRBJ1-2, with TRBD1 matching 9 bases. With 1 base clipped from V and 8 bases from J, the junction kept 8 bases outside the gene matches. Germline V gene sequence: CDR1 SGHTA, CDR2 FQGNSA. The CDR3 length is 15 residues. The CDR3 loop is CASSLGGQGTRGYTF. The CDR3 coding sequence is TGTGCCAGCAGCTTAGGGGGACAGGGCACGAGGGGCTACACCTTC.

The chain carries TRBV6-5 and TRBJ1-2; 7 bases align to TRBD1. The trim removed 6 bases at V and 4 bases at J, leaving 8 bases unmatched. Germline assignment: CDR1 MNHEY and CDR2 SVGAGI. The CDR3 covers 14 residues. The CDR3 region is CASSSGQSSYGYTF. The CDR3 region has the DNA TGTGCCAGCAGCTCGGGACAGAGCTCCTATGGCTACACCTTC.

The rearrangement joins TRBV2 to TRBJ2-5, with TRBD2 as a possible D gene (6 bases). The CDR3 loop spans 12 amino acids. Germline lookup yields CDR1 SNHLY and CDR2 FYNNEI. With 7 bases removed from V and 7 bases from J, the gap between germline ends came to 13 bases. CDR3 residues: CASTFGGGTQYF. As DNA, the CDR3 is TGTGCCAGCACCTTCGGGGGAGGGACCCAGTACTTC.